These T cell receptor beta chains were read from a single sample in a study of lymphopenia after photon versus proton radiotherapy. Method: immunoSEQ multiplex PCR; TCRdb's copy keeps in-frame clones and lacks some. The sample holds 40,000 or so clones, roughly 90% seen once. This specimen consisted of peripheral blood, obtained from a patient treated with photon-based radiotherapy. Every receptor here comes from a man in his sixties with cholangiocarcinoma. CDR3s leave out the opening cysteine and the closing phenylalanine or tryptophan.

j_gene,v_gene,CDR3aa
TRBJ1-1,TRBV11-2,ASSLDLGNRAEAF
TRBJ2-4,TRBV19,ATGSVNIQY
TRBJ1-1,TRBV6-5,ASSQKDRRNTEAF
TRBJ2-7,TRBV2,ASSDPGTGGHEQY
TRBJ1-6,TRBV19,ASKQPSSYNSPLH
TRBJ2-3,TRBV5-1,ASSLGRVTDTQY
TRBJ2-1,TRBV5-4,ASSFKDRGYNEQF
TRBJ2-5,TRBV5-1,ASSLVGDTETQY
TRBJ2-7,TRBV6-5,ATRTGATYEQY
TRBJ2-7,TRBV28,ASSLNDEQY
TRBJ1-6,TRBV6-6,ASSLTAFGSPLH
TRBJ1-1,TRBV5-1,ASSLAYRGMNTEAF
TRBJ1-2,TRBV19,ASSIGPSNYGYT
TRBJ2-7,TRBV10-3,AIRTSGKSEQY
TRBJ2-2,TRBV5-1,ASSLVTNTGELF
TRBJ2-7,TRBV4-2,ASSQPTPLGREAAYEQY
TRBJ2-7,TRBV19,ATLPSVGAFAEQY
TRBJ1-6,TRBV19,ASSFNNSPLH
TRBJ1-2,TRBV28,ASSLYGTGNGYT
TRBJ2-3,TRBV29-1,SVAEINPTDTQY
TRBJ1-1,TRBV19,ASSHGQADTEAF
TRBJ2-7,TRBV7-9,ASSLFGESYEQY
TRBJ2-2,TRBV12-5,ASGLKRAEGVRNTGELF